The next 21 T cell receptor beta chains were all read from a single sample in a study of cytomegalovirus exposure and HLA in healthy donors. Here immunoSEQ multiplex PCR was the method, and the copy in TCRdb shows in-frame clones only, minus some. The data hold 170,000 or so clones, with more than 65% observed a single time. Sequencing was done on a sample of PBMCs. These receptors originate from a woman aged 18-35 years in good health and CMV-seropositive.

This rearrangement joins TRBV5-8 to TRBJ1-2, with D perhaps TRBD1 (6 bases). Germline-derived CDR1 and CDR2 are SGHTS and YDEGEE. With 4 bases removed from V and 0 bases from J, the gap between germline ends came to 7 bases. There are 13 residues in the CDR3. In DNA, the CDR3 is TGTGCCAGCAGCGGACAGCCTAACTATGGCTACACCTTC. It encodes CASSGQPNYGYTF.

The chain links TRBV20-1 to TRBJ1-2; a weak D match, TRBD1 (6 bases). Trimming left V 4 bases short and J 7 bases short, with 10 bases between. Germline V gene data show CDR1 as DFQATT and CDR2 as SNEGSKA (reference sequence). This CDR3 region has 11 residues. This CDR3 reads CSAKGGFGYTF. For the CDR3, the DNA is TGCAGTGCTAAGGGGGGGTTTGGCTACACCTTC.

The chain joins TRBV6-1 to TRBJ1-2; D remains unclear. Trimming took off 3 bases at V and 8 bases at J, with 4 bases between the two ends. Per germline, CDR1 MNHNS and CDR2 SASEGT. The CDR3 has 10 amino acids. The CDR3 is CASSDRGYTF. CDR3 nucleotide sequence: TGTGCCAGCAGTGACAGGGGCTACACCTTC.

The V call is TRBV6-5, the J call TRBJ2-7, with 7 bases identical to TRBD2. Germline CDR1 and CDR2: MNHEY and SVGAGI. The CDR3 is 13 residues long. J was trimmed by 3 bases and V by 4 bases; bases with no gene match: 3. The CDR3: CASSSTGGYEQYF. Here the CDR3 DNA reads TGTGCCAGCAGTTCGACGGGAGGCTACGAGCAGTACTTC.

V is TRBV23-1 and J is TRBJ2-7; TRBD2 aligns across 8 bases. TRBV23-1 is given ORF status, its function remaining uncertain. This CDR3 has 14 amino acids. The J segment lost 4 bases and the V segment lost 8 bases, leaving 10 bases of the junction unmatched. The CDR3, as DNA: TGCGCCAGCGCCCCGACTAGCGCTGGATACGAGCAGTACTTC. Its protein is CASAPTSAGYEQYF.

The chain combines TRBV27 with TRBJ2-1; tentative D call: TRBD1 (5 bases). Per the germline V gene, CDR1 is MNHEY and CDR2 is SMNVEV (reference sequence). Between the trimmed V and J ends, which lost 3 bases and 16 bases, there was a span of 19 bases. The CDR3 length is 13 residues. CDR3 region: CASSFIGAVTAFF. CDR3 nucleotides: TGTGCCAGCAGTTTCATTGGGGCGGTTACCGCCTTCTTC.

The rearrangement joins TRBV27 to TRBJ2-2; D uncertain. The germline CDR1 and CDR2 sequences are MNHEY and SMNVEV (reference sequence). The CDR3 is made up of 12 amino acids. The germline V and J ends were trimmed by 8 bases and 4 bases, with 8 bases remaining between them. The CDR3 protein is CASSRITGELFF. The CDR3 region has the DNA TGTGCCAGCTCGAGAATCACCGGGGAGCTGTTTTTT.

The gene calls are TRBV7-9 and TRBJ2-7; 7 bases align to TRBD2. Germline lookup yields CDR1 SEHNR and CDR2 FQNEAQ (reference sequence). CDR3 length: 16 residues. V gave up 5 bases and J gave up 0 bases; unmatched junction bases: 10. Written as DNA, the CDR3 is TGTGCCAGCAGCCCTCTCCGCGCGGGGGTCTCCTACGAGCAGTACTTC. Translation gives CASSPLRAGVSYEQYF.

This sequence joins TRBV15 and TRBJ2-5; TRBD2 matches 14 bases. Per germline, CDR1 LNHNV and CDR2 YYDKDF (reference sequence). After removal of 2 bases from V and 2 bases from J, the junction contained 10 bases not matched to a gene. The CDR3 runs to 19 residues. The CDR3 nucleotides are TGTGCCACCAGCAGAACAACCGGACTAGCGGGGGGAAATCAAGAGACCCAGTACTTC. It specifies CATSRTTGLAGGNQETQYF.

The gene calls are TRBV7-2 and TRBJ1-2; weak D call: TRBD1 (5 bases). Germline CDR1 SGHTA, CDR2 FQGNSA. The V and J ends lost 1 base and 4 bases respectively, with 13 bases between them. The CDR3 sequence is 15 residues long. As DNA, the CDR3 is TGTGCCAGCAGCTTAGGTTCAGGGTACAGCTATGGCTACACCTTC. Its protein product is CASSLGSGYSYGYTF.

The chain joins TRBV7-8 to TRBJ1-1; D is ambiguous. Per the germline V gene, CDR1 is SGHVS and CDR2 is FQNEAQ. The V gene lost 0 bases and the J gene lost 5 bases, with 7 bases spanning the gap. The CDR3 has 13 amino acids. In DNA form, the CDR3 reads TGTGCCAGCAGCTTAGCGCCCAGGACTGAAGCTTTCTTT. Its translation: CASSLAPRTEAFF.

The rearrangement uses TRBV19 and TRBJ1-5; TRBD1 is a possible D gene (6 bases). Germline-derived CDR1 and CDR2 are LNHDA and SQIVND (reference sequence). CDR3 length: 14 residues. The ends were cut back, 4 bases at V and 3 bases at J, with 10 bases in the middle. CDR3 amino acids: CASSKTGFNQPQHF. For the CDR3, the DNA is TGTGCCAGTAGTAAAACAGGGTTCAATCAGCCCCAGCATTTT.

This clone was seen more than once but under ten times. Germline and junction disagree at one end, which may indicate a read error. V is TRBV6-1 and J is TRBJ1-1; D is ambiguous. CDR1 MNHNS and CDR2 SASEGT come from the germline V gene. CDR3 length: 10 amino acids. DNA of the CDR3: TGTGCCAGCAGTGCCCAACCGCGTGCCTTT. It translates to CASSAQPRAF.

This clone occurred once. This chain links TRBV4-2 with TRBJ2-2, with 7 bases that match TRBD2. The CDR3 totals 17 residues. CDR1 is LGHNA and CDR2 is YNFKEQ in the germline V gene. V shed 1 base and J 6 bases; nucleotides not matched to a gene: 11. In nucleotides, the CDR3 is TGTGCCAGCAGCCAAGCCCCCAATGGGAGGGACGCCGGGGAGCTGTTTTTT. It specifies CASSQAPNGRDAGELFF.

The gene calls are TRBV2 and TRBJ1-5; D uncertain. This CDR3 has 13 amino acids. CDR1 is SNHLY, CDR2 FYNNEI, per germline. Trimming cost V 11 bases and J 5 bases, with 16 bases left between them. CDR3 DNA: TGTGCCTGTACCCGGGAGTACGATCAGCCCCAGCATTTT. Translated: CACTREYDQPQHF.

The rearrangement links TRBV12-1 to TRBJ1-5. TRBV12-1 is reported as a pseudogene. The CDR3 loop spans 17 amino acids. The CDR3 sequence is CASSPTPEEASNQPQHF. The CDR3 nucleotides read TGTGCCAGCAGCCCAACACCGGAGGAGGCTAGCAATCAGCCCCAGCATTTT.

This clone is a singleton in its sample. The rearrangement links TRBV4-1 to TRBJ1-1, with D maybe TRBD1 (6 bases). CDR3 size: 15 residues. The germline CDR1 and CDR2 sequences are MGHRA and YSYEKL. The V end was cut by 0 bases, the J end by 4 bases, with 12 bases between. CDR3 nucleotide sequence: TGCGCCAGCAGCCAAGACCAACAGGGTCGCACTGAAGCTTTCTTT. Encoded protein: CASSQDQQGRTEAFF.

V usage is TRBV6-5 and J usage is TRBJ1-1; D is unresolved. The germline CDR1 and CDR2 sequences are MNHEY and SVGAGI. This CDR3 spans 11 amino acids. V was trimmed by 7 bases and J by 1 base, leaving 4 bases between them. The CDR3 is CASTKNTEAFF. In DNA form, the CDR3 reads TGTGCCAGCACAAAGAACACTGAAGCTTTCTTT.

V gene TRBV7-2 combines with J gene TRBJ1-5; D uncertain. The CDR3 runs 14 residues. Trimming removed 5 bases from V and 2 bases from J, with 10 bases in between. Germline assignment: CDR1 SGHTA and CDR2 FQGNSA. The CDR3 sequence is CASSPSRGNQPQHF. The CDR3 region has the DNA TGTGCCAGCAGCCCCTCCCGGGGCAATCAGCCCCAGCATTTT. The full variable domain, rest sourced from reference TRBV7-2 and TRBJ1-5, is GAGVSQSPSNKVTEKGKDVELRCDPISGHTALYWYRQSLGQGLEFLIYFQGNSAPDKSGLPSDRFSAERTGGSVSTLTIQRTQQEDSAVYLCASSPSRGNQPQHFGDGTRLSIL.

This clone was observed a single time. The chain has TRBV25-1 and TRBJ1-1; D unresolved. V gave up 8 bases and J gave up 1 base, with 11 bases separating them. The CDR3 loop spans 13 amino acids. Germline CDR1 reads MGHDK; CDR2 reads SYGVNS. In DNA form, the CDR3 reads TGTGCCAGCCTAGATATCACGAACACTGAAGCTTTCTTT. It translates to CASLDITNTEAFF. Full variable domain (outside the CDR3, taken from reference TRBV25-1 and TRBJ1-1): EADIYQTPRYLVIGTGKKITLECSQTMGHDKMYWYQQDPGMELHLIHYSYGVNSTEKGDLSSESTVSRIRTEHFPLTLESARPSHTSQYLCASLDITNTEAFFGQGTRLTVV.

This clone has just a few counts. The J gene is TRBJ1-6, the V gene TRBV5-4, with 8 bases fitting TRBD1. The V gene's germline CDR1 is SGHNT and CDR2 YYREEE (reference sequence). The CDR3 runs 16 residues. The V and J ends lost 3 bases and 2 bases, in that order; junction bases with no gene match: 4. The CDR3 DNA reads TGTGCCAGCAGCTCAACACAGGGGGCCTATAATTCACCCCTCCACTTT. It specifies CASSSTQGAYNSPLHF.